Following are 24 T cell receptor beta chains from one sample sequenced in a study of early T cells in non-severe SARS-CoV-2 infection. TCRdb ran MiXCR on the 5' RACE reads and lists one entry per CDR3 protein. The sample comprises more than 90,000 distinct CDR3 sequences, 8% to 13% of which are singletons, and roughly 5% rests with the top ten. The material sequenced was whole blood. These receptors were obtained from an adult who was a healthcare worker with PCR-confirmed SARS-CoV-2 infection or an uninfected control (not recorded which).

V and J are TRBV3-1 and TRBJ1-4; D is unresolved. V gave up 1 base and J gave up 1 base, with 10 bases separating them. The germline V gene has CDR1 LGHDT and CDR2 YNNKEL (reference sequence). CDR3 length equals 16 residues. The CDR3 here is CASSQGTVETNEKLFF. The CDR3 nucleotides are TGTGCCAGCAGCCAAGGGACGGTTGAAACTAATGAAAAACTGTTTTTT.

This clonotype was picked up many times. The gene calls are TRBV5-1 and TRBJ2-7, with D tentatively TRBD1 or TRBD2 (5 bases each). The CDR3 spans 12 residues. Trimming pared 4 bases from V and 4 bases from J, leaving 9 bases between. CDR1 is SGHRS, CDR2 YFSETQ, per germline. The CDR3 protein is CASSGGPYEQYF. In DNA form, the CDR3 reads TGCGCCAGCAGCGGGGGACCTTACGAGCAGTACTTC.

CDR3 amino acids: CACEGNTEAFF. In DNA form, the CDR3 reads TGTGCTTGTGAAGGGAACACTGAAGCTTTCTTT. The chain combines TRBV30 with TRBJ1-1; D is unresolved. The CDR3 runs to 11 residues. CDR1 is GTSNPN and CDR2 is SVGIG in the germline V gene (reference sequence).

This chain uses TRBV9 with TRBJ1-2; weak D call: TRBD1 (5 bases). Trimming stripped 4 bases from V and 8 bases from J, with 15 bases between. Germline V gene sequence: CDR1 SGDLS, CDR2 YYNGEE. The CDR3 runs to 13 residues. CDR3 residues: CASSSQQGLGYTF. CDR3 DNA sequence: TGTGCCAGCAGCTCCCAGCAGGGTCTCGGCTACACCTTC.

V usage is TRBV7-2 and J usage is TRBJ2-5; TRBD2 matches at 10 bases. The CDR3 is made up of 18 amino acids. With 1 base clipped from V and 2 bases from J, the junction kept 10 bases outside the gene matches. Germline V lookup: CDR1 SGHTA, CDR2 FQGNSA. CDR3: CASSLVLALAGAQETQYF. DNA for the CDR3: TGTGCCAGCAGCTTAGTGTTAGCCCTAGCGGGGGCGCAAGAGACCCAGTACTTC.

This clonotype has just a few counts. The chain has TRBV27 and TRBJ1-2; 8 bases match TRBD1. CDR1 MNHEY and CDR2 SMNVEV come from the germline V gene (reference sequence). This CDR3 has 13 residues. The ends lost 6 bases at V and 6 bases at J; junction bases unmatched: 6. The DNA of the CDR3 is TGTGCCAGCAGCTTGACAGGGGAAAATGGCTACACCTTC. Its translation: CASSLTGENGYTF.

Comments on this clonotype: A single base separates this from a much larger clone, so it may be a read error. CDR3 protein: CASSLGAGQYNGQFF. In DNA, the CDR3 is TGCGCCAGCAGCTTGGGGGCAGGGCAATACAATGGGCAGTTCTTC. This chain links TRBV5-1 with TRBJ2-1; tentatively, D is TRBD1 (5 bases). The CDR3 loop spans 15 amino acids. Germline assignment: CDR1 SGHRS and CDR2 YFSETQ.

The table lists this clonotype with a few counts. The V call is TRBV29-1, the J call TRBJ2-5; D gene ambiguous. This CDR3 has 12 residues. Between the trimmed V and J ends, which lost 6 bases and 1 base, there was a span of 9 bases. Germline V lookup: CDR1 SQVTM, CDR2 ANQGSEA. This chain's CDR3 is CSVAAAQETQYF. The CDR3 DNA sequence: TGCAGCGTGGCGGCAGCCCAAGAGACCCAGTACTTC.

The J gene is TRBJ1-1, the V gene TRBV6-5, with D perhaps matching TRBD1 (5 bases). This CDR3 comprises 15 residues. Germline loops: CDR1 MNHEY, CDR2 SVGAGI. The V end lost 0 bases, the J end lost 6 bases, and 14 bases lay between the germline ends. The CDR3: CASSYSTQGHSEAFF. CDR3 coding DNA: TGTGCCAGCAGTTACTCGACTCAGGGTCATTCTGAAGCTTTCTTT.

The CDR3 region has the DNA TGCGCCAGCAGCCCCACAGGGACCCATGGCTACACCTTC. Protein: CASSPTGTHGYTF. J is TRBJ1-2 and V is TRBV5-1, with D maybe TRBD1 (6 bases). Trimming cost V 4 bases and J 6 bases, with 13 bases left between them. The germline CDR1 and CDR2 sequences are SGHRS and YFSETQ. CDR3 length equals 13 residues. The full variable domain, rest sourced from reference TRBV5-1 and TRBJ1-2, is KAGVTQTPRYLIKTRGQQVTLSCSPISGHRSVSWYQQTPGQGLQFLFEYFSETQRNKGNFPGRFSGRQFSNSRSEMNVSTLELGDSALYLCASSPTGTHGYTFGSGTRLTVV.

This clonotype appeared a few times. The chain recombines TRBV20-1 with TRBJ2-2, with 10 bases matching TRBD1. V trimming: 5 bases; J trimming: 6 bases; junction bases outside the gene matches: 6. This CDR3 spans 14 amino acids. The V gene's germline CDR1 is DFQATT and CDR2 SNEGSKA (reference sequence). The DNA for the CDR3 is TGCAGTGCTCCTCGACAGGGGGCGGCCGGGGAGCTGTTTTTT. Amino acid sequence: CSAPRQGAAGELFF.

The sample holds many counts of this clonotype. This CDR3 reads CSASFWTGQDQPQHF. The CDR3 region has the DNA TGCAGTGCTTCGTTCTGGACAGGGCAGGATCAGCCCCAGCATTTT. The V call is TRBV20-1, the J call TRBJ1-5, with 8 positions matching TRBD1. CDR1 is DFQATT, CDR2 SNEGSKA, per germline (reference sequence). Trimming cost V 5 bases and J 5 bases; bases outside gene matches: 11. The CDR3 length is 15 residues.

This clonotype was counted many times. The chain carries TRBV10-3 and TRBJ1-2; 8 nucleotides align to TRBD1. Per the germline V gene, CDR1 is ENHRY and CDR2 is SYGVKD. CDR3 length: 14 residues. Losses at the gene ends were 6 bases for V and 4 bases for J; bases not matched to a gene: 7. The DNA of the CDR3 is TGTGCCATCAGCACGGGACAGGACAGCTATGGCTACACCTTC. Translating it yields CAISTGQDSYGYTF.

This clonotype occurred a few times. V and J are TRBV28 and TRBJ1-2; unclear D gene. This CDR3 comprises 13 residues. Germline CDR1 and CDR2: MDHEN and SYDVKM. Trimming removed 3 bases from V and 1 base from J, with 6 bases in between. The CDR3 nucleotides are TGTGCCAGCAGTTTGGGTTTTAACTATGGCTACACCTTC. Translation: CASSLGFNYGYTF.

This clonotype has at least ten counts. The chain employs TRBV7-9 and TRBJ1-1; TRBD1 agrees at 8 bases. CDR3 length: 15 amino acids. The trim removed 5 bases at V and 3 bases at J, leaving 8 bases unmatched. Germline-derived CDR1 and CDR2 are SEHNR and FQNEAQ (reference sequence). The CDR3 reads CASSLGQGTYTEAFF. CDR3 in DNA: TGTGCCAGCAGCCTTGGACAGGGAACCTACACTGAAGCTTTCTTT.

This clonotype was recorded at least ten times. The CDR3 here is CASSATGVFREQYF. Here the CDR3 DNA reads TGTGCCAGCAGCGCCACCGGAGTGTTTCGCGAGCAGTACTTC. The chain links TRBV9 to TRBJ2-7; D uncertain. CDR1 and CDR2 from the germline V gene are SGDLS and YYNGEE. The CDR3 length is 14 residues. With 3 bases removed from V and 6 bases from J, the gap between germline ends came to 16 bases.

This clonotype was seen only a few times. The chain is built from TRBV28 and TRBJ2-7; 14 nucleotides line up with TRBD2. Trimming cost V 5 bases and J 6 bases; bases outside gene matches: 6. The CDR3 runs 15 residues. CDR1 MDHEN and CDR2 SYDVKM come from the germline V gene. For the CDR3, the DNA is TGTGCCAGCAGTCCCGGGACTAGCGGGAGTAGCGAGCAGTACTTC. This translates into CASSPGTSGSSEQYF.

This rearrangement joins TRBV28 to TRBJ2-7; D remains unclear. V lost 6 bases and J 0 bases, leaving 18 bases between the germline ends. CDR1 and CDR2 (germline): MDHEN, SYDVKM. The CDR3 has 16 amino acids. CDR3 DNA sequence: TGTGCCAGCAGCCCAGCCGATATCCTGAGCTCCTACGAGCAGTACTTC. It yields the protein CASSPADILSSYEQYF.

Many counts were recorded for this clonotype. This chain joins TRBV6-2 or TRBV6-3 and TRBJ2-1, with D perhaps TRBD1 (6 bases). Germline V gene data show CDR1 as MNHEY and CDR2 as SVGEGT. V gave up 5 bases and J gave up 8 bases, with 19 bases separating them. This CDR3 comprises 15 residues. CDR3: CASSRDTVFTDEQFF. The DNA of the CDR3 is TGTGCCAGCAGTCGGGACACCGTTTTTACGGATGAGCAGTTCTTC.

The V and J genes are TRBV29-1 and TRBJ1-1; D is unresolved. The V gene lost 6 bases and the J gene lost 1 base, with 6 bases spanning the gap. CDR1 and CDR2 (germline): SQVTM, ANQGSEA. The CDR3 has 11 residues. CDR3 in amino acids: CSVVKNTEAFF. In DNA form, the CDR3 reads TGCAGCGTAGTCAAGAACACTGAAGCTTTCTTT.

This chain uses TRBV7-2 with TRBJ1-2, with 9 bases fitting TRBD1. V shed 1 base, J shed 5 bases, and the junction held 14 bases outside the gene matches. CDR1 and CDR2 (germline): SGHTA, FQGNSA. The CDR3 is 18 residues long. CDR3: CASSLVIGGTGSSYGYTF. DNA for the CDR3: TGTGCCAGCAGCTTAGTCATAGGCGGGACAGGGTCTTCGTATGGCTACACCTTC.

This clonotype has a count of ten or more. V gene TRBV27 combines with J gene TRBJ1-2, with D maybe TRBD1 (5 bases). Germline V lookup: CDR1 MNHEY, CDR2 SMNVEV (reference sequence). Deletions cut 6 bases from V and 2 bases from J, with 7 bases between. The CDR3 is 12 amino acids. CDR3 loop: CASSDSNYGYTF. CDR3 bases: TGTGCCAGCAGCGACAGCAACTATGGCTACACCTTC.

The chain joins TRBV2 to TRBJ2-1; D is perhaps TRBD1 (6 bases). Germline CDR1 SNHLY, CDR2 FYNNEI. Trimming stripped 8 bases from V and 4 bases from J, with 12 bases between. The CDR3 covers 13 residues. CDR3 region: CASRQVPYNEQFF. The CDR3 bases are TGTGCCAGCCGACAGGTGCCGTACAATGAGCAGTTCTTC.

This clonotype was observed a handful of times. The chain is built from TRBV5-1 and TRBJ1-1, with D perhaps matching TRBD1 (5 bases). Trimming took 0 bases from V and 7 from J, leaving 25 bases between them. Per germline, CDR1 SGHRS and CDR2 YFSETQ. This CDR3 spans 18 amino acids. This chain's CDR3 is CASSLGGGSGQSEGEAFF. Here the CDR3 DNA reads TGCGCCAGCAGCTTGGGCGGGGGATCGGGCCAGTCTGAGGGTGAAGCTTTCTTT.